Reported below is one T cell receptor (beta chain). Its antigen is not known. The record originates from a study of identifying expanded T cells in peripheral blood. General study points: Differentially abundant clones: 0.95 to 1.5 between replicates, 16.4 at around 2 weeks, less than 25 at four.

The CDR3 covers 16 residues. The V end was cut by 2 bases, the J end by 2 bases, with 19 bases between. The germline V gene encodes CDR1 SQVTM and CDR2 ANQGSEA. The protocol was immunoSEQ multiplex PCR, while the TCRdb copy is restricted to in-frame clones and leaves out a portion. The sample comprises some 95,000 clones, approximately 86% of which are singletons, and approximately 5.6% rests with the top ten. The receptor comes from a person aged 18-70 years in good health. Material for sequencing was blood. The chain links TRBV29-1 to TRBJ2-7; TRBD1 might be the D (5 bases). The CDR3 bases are TGCAGCGTTGAAATTGACCGACTGGGGCCCACCTACGAGCAGTACTTC. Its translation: CSVEIDRLGPTYEQYF.